This TCR beta chain came from a study of blood T cell repertoires in COVID-19. Study at large: Italy, Spain and the United States were the sources of the convalescent and acute COVID-19 samples.

Seattle-derived patients entered the study during active infection and were followed longitudinally. Profiled with immunoSEQ multiplex PCR; TCRdb holds only in-frame clones, not every one. This sample has 350,000 to 450,000 clones, with more than 70% found just once. The sample taken for sequencing was peripheral blood. This TCR came from a woman in her fifties or sixties with COVID-19, enrolled during active disease.

This chain's CDR3 is CASSEAQWQGEAFF. The CDR3 coding sequence is TGTGCCAGCAGTGAAGCCCAGTGGCAGGGGGAAGCTTTCTTT. The gene calls are TRBV2 and TRBJ1-1; TRBD1 might be the D (6 bases). In germline, CDR1 is SNHLY, CDR2 FYNNEI. The length of the CDR3 is 14 residues. V gave up 0 bases and J gave up 8 bases, with 13 bases separating them.